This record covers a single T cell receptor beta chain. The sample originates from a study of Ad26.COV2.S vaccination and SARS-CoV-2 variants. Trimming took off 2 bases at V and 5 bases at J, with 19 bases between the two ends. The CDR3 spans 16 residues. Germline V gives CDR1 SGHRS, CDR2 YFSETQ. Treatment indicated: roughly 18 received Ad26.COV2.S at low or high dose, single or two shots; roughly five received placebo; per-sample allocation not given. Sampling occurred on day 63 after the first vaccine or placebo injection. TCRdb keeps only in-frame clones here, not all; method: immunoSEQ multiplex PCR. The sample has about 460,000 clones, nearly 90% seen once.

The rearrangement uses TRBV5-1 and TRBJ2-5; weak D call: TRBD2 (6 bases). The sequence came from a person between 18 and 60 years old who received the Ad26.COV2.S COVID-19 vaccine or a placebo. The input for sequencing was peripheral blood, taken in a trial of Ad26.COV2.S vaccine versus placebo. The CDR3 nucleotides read TGCGCCAGCAGCTTATCCCTACCGATCGGGACTGAGACCCAGTACTTC. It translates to CASSLSLPIGTETQYF.